The 9 T cell receptor delta chains presented below share a single source sample, sequenced in a study of Vδ1+ human thymocytes. Broader study findings: Highly polyclonal TRG and TRD repertoires with Gaussian CDR3 length distributions appeared in thymus.

Antigens for these TCRs are unknown. Extracted RNA was reverse transcribed into cDNA. Pooled V-gene forward primers with one constant-region reverse primer generated the CDR3 amplicons by multiplex PCR. TCRdb re-identified clones in the multiplex PCR reads via CATT. This table holds more than 50,000 delta-chain clones, approximately 16% found once. Sequencing was done on a sample of Vdelta1+ gamma-delta thymocytes from the thymus. Subset meaning: FACS-sorted CD3+ TCRalphabeta- TCRVdelta1+ TCRVdelta2- thymocytes. The source is a girl under three years old who had congenital heart surgery.

This rearrangement joins TRDV1 to TRDJ1, with D possibly called TRDD2 or TRDD3 (7 bases each). Trimming shortened V by 3 bases and J by 0 bases, and 29 bases separated the two germline ends. Germline V gives CDR1 TSWWSYY, CDR2 QGS. There are 21 residues in the CDR3. CDR3 nucleotide sequence: TGTGCTCTTGGGGACCTTCCTGTGGTACTGGGGAGAGGGGGGTACACCGATAAACTCATCTTT. Amino acid sequence: CALGDLPVVLGRGGYTDKLIF.

This clone was picked up a small number of times. This chain joins TRDV1 and TRDJ1; 10 nucleotides agree with TRDD3. The CDR3 is 25 residues long. Germline CDR1 and CDR2: TSWWSYY and QGS. Trimming at V came to 0 bases and at J to 0 bases, leaving 28 bases not matched to a gene. The CDR3 DNA reads TGTGCTCTTGGGGAACTAGAGCCCACCTGGGGGATAAAGGGCCAAGGCCTTCTGTACACCGATAAACTCATCTTT. This encodes CALGELEPTWGIKGQGLLYTDKLIF.

The gene calls are TRDV1 and TRDJ1; 11 bases map to TRDD3. Looked up from germline, CDR1 is TSWWSYY and CDR2 is QGS. CDR3 size: 19 residues. J gave up 1 base and V 3 bases, and 13 bases lay outside the gene matches. The CDR3 region is CALGDPIPTGGYPTDKLIF. The CDR3 DNA sequence: TGTGCTCTTGGGGACCCAATTCCCACTGGGGGATATCCCACCGATAAACTCATCTTT.

The gene calls are TRDV1 and TRDJ1; no firm D call. CDR1 and CDR2 from the germline V gene are TSWWSYY and QGS. Trimming shortened V by 5 bases and J by 3 bases, and 28 bases separated the two germline ends. The CDR3 has 19 amino acids. The CDR3 DNA sequence: TGTGCTCTTGGGCGCGGGACAGGTCGCCTAAGGCATAGGGCCGATAAACTCATCTTT. Translation gives CALGRGTGRLRHRADKLIF.

This clone has more than one count but fewer than ten. The rearrangement joins TRDV1 to TRDJ1; 12 nucleotides match TRDD3. There are 22 residues in the CDR3. The V gene end was trimmed by 2 bases and the J gene end by 0 bases; junction bases not matched to a gene: 19. Germline values: CDR1 TSWWSYY, CDR2 QGS. DNA of the CDR3: TGTGCTCTTGGGGAATCTTTTCCCCTCCTACTGGGGGATACCCATTACACCGATAAACTCATCTTT. Translating it yields CALGESFPLLLGDTHYTDKLIF.

This clone came up a few times. The junction and the germline gene differ at one end; a read error may be behind it. The chain combines TRDV1 with TRDJ1; 12 positions agree with TRDD3. Germline V CDR1 and CDR2: TSWWSYY, QGS. There are 20 residues in the CDR3. The chain's CDR3 is CALGELRGGILGDTGDKLIF. In nucleotides, the CDR3 is TGTGCTCTTGGGGAACTCCGAGGCGGCATACTGGGGGATACTGGCGATAAACTCATCTTC.

A remark on this clone: This may come from a read error, since a much larger clone is one base off. Other nucleotide sequences from this sample produce the same CDR3. The V and J genes are TRDV2 and TRDJ1, with 9 bases matching TRDD3. The CDR3 spans 20 residues. The germline V gene encodes CDR1 GEAIGNYY and CDR2 EKD. In DNA form, the CDR3 reads TGTGCCTGCGACATTACCGACTGGGGGAGACTTATACCACACACCGATAAACTCATCTTT. Protein: CACDITDWGRLIPHTDKLIF.

The V gene is TRDV1, the J gene TRDJ1, with TRDD3 matching over 9 bases. The CDR3 is 17 amino acids. Germline CDR1 TSWWSYY, CDR2 QGS. With V trimmed by 3 bases and J by 2 bases, 10 bases remained unmatched. CDR3 sequence: CALGEAFLGIRTDKLIF. DNA for the CDR3: TGTGCTCTTGGGGAGGCCTTCCTGGGGATACGTACCGATAAACTCATCTTT.

The chain is built from TRDV1 and TRDJ1; D possibly corresponds to TRDD2 (6 bases). V lost 0 bases and J 0 bases, leaving 26 bases between the germline ends. Germline values: CDR1 TSWWSYY, CDR2 QGS. The CDR3 has 21 residues. CDR3 sequence reads: CALGELRRPSDGVAYTDKLIF. CDR3 in DNA: TGTGCTCTTGGGGAACTGCGCCGGCCTTCCGATGGGGTTGCGTACACCGATAAACTCATCTTT.